This note documents a single TCR beta chain sequence. This entry comes from a study of blood T cell repertoires in COVID-19. Study in general: Both acute and convalescent COVID-19 samples were obtained from the United States, Italy and Spain.

The protocol was immunoSEQ multiplex PCR, while the TCRdb copy is restricted to in-frame clones and leaves out a portion. The sample holds 200,000 to 250,000 clones, approximately 80% seen once. The CDR3 covers 15 residues. Trimming pared 6 bases from V and 4 bases from J, leaving 18 bases between. CDR1 is LGHNA, CDR2 YNFKEQ, per germline. The chain employs TRBV4-2 and TRBJ1-2, with D possibly matching TRBD1 (5 bases). Sequencing was done on a sample of peripheral blood. The TCR sequence derives from a woman aged 80 or older with COVID-19, enrolled during active disease. CDR3 sequence (DNA): TGTGCCAGCAGTAGCGGGGGGGGGAACATCTATGGCTACACCTTC. Translation gives CASSSGGGNIYGYTF.